These 4 T cell receptor beta chains originate from one sample sequenced in a study of technical replicates of blood from several donors. The table came from immunoSEQ multiplex PCR; TCRdb's copy has only in-frame clones and leaves some out. The sample contains 50,000 to 80,000 clones, approximately 86% of which appear only once. The sample consisted of PBMCs. These receptors all stem from a human donor in good health. Some clones in this sample may be carry-over from other donors' samples.

The chain recombines TRBV5-6 with TRBJ2-1, with 8 bases identical to TRBD2. This CDR3 region has 15 residues. The V gene's germline CDR1 is SGHDT and CDR2 YYEEEE. After removal of 3 bases from V and 0 bases from J, the junction contained 2 bases not matched to a gene. CDR3 in amino acids: CASSSGGSSYNEQFF. CDR3 coding DNA: TGTGCCAGCAGCTCGGGGGGGAGCTCCTACAATGAGCAGTTCTTC.

The chain couples TRBV6-5 to TRBJ1-2, with D tentatively TRBD1 (5 bases). Germline V gene data show CDR1 as MNHEY and CDR2 as SVGAGI. The CDR3 runs 13 residues. V gave up 2 bases and J gave up 8 bases, with 12 bases separating them. The DNA for the CDR3 is TGTGCCAGCAGTTACGACGCAGGGCGAGGCTACACCTTC. Translation: CASSYDAGRGYTF.

This chain links TRBV15 with TRBJ1-1; D may be TRBD1 (5 bases). The CDR3 spans 15 residues. Trimming removed 8 bases from V and 2 bases from J, with 18 bases in between. The germline V gene has CDR1 LNHNV and CDR2 YYDKDF (reference sequence). CDR3: CATSLGGGLNTEAFF. For the CDR3, the DNA is TGTGCCACCTCCCTGGGGGGAGGACTTAACACTGAAGCTTTCTTT. Full variable domain (missing parts from reference TRBV15 and TRBJ1-1): DAMVIQNPRYQVTQFGKPVTLSCSQTLNHNVMYWYQQKSSQAPKLLFHYYDKDFNNEADTPDNFQSRRPNTSFCFLDIRSPGLGDTAMYLCATSLGGGLNTEAFFGQGTRLTVV.

This chain connects TRBV5-1 to TRBJ2-7, with 10 bases that match TRBD2. This CDR3 spans 14 amino acids. Germline loops: CDR1 SGHRS, CDR2 YFSETQ. Trimming removed 4 bases from V and 5 bases from J; junction bases left unmatched: 6. The CDR3 region has the DNA TGCGCCAGCAGCCCTAGCGGGGGTTACGACGAGCAGTACTTC. Its protein is CASSPSGGYDEQYF.